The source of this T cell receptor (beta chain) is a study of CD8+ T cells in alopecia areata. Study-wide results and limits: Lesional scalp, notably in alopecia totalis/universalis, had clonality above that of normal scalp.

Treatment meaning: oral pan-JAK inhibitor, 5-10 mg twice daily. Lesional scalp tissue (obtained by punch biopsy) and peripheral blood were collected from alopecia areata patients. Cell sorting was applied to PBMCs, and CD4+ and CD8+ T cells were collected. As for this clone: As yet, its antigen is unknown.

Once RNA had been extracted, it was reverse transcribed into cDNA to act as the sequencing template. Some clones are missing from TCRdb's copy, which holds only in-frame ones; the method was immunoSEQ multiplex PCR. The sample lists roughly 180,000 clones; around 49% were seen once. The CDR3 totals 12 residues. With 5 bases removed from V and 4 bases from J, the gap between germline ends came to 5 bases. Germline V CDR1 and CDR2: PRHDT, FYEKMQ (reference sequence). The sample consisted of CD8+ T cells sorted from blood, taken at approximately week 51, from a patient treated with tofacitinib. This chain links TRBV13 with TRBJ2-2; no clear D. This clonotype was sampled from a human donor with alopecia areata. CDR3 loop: CASSGFTGELFF. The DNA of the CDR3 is TGTGCCAGCAGCGGTTTCACCGGGGAGCTGTTTTTT.